A single sample gave rise to the 8 T cell receptor beta chains below, sequenced in a study of siplizumab effects on memory and regulatory T cells. Only in-frame clones appear in the TCRdb table, and some are missing; sequencing was by immunoSEQ multiplex PCR. The profile shows 70,000 to 95,000 clones, approximately 94% of them singletons. The sample comprised CD8+ T cells sorted from blood. The source is a human donor in good health.

The chain joins TRBV7-8 to TRBJ2-7, with 9 bases aligning to TRBD1. The junction had 11 bases not matched to a gene; V was cut back by 5 bases and J by 6 bases. Germline V gives CDR1 SGHVS, CDR2 FQNEAQ. This CDR3 is built from 15 residues. CDR3: CASSEGQGIDREQYF. The CDR3 bases are TGTGCCAGCAGCGAGGGACAGGGTATTGACCGCGAGCAGTACTTC.

The V and J genes are TRBV7-8 and TRBJ2-1; TRBD1 or TRBD2 may be the D gene (5 bases each). Per germline, CDR1 SGHVS and CDR2 FQNEAQ. This CDR3 contains 14 residues. The germline V and J ends were trimmed by 1 base and 3 bases, with 7 bases remaining between them. CDR3 amino acids: CASSLGGNYNEQFF. DNA of the CDR3: TGTGCCAGCAGCTTAGGGGGGAACTACAATGAGCAGTTCTTC.

The chain couples TRBV6-1 to TRBJ1-3; the D is unclear. V lost 3 bases and J 2 bases, leaving 11 bases between the germline ends. This CDR3 has 15 amino acids. From germline, CDR1 is MNHNS and CDR2 SASEGT. CDR3 nucleotides: TGTGCCAGCAGTGAGAGACTCCCCCCTGGAAACACCATATATTTT. Encoded protein: CASSERLPPGNTIYF.

The rearrangement joins TRBV21-1 to TRBJ2-7. TRBV21-1 is marked as a pseudogene. The CDR3 has 13 amino acids. The CDR3 DNA follows: TGTGCCAGCAGCAAAGCGGCGCCCTACGAGCAGTACTTC. This translates into CASSKAAPYEQYF.

This clone was seen once. The V call is TRBV9, the J call TRBJ2-3, with TRBD2 matching 15 bases. CDR3 length equals 19 residues. Unmatched junction bases numbered 14, after V lost 4 bases and J lost 5 bases. Germline CDR1 and CDR2: SGDLS and YYNGEE. CDR3 amino acids: CASSTRNAGLAGGIDTQYF. The CDR3 bases are TGTGCCAGCAGCACCCGAAACGCGGGACTAGCGGGAGGAATAGATACGCAGTATTTT.

V usage is TRBV4-1 and J usage is TRBJ2-7; tentative D call: TRBD2 (5 bases). The CDR3 covers 14 residues. Germline-derived CDR1 and CDR2 are MGHRA and YSYEKL. Trimming took off 0 bases at V and 2 bases at J, with 8 bases between the two ends. The DNA for the CDR3 is TGCGCCAGCAGCCAAGATCTAGCTACCTACGAGCAGTACTTC. Its translation: CASSQDLATYEQYF.

The chain couples TRBV19 to TRBJ1-2; no reliable D call. The germline V gene has CDR1 LNHDA and CDR2 SQIVND (reference sequence). The CDR3 totals 15 residues. The V gene lost 4 bases and the J gene lost 2 bases, with 14 bases spanning the gap. CDR3 region: CASSTGSWENYGYTF. The CDR3 coding sequence is TGTGCCAGTAGTACCGGTTCTTGGGAGAACTATGGCTACACCTTC. The variable domain in full, completed from reference TRBV19 and TRBJ1-2, reads DGGITQSPKYLFRKEGQNVTLSCEQNLNHDAMYWYRQDPGQGLRLIYYSQIVNDFQKGDIAEGYSVSREKKESFPLTVTSAQKNPTAFYLCASSTGSWENYGYTFGSGTRLTVV.

V and J are TRBV27 and TRBJ2-1; D unresolved. The CDR3 is made up of 16 amino acids. Trimming shortened V by 7 bases and J by 3 bases, and 19 bases separated the two germline ends. CDR1 and CDR2 (germline): MNHEY, SMNVEV (reference sequence). The CDR3 sequence is CASTGQDHRNYNEQFF. The DNA of the CDR3 is TGTGCCAGCACCGGGCAGGACCATCGTAACTACAATGAGCAGTTCTTC.